The 8 T cell receptor beta chains given below trace back to one sample, sequenced in a study of shared clonotypes between healthy human individuals. In the naive CD8 group, cells lacked CD45RO and were positively selected for CCR7, so terminally differentiated effector memory CD45RA+ cells were left out. Here immunoSEQ multiplex PCR was the method, and the copy in TCRdb shows in-frame clones only, minus some. This sample has hundreds of thousands of clones; 95% to 97% occur once, and the top ten carry around 0.1%. What was sequenced was naive CD8+ T cells sorted from blood. The origin of the receptors is a woman aged 25-40 years in good health.

In its sample, this clone was seen once. This rearrangement joins TRBV6-1 to TRBJ2-7, with 10 bases lining up with TRBD2. V dropped 8 bases and J dropped 5; count of bases not matched to a gene: 3. Germline V gene sequence: CDR1 MNHNS, CDR2 SASEGT. The CDR3 extends over 12 amino acids. CDR3 residues: CASGLAGDEQYF. The DNA of the CDR3 is TGTGCCAGCGGCCTAGCGGGAGACGAGCAGTACTTC.

This chain links TRBV28 with TRBJ2-3; D gene uncertain. The CDR3 sequence is 13 residues long. Trimming left V 3 bases short and J 0 bases short, with 4 bases between. The germline CDR1 and CDR2 sequences are MDHEN and SYDVKM. CDR3 protein: CASSFYSTDTQYF. The CDR3 DNA reads TGTGCCAGCAGTTTCTACAGCACAGATACGCAGTATTTT.

The V gene is TRBV27, the J gene TRBJ1-5; D may be TRBD1 (6 bases). In germline, CDR1 is MNHEY, CDR2 SMNVEV (reference sequence). CDR3 length equals 14 residues. The V end was cut by 5 bases, the J end by 2 bases, with 10 bases between. The CDR3 here is CASSIQGGNQPQHF. CDR3 nucleotide sequence: TGTGCCAGCAGTATACAGGGAGGCAATCAGCCCCAGCATTTT.

This clone was seen once. This chain links TRBV10-3 with TRBJ2-7; D might be TRBD2 (7 bases). Trimming stripped 2 bases from V and 1 base from J, with 12 bases between. Germline V gene data show CDR1 as ENHRY and CDR2 as SYGVKD. This CDR3 has 15 residues. DNA of the CDR3: TGTGCCATCAGTGAGGGCGGGGGCAGATCCTACGAGCAGTACTTC. It codes for CAISEGGGRSYEQYF.

This sequence joins TRBV19 and TRBJ1-1; D uncertain. Germline V gives CDR1 LNHDA, CDR2 SQIVND (reference sequence). V lost 1 base, J lost 0 bases, and 9 bases lay in between. The CDR3 totals 15 residues. CDR3 amino acids: CASSIGGTMNTEAFF. DNA of the CDR3: TGTGCCAGTAGTATAGGAGGCACGATGAACACTGAAGCTTTCTTT.

The chain employs TRBV27 and TRBJ1-2; 11 bases fit TRBD1. CDR1 MNHEY and CDR2 SMNVEV come from the germline V gene (reference sequence). Unmatched junction bases numbered 6, after V lost 2 bases and J lost 4 bases. CDR3 length equals 16 residues. CDR3 DNA sequence: TGTGCCAGCAGTTTAACGGGGACAGGGGGACTCTATGGCTACACCTTC. As protein: CASSLTGTGGLYGYTF.

This chain uses TRBV9 with TRBJ2-1, with unresolved D. The CDR3 extends over 17 amino acids. The V end lost 4 bases, the J end lost 2 bases, and 19 bases lay between the germline ends. Germline V gives CDR1 SGDLS, CDR2 YYNGEE. In DNA form, the CDR3 reads TGTGCCAGCAGCCCCCGCGCCCGAAGGGATCCCTACAATGAGCAGTTCTTC. Translation: CASSPRARRDPYNEQFF.

The CDR3 DNA reads as TGTGCCACTAGCGACCGGGACAGCTCTGCCTACGAGCAGTACTTC. Amino acid sequence: CATSDRDSSAYEQYF. The chain recombines TRBV19 with TRBJ2-7, with a weak D call TRBD1 (7 bases). Per germline, CDR1 LNHDA and CDR2 SQIVND (reference sequence). V dropped 10 bases and J dropped 2 bases, with 21 bases sitting between them. This CDR3 has 15 residues.